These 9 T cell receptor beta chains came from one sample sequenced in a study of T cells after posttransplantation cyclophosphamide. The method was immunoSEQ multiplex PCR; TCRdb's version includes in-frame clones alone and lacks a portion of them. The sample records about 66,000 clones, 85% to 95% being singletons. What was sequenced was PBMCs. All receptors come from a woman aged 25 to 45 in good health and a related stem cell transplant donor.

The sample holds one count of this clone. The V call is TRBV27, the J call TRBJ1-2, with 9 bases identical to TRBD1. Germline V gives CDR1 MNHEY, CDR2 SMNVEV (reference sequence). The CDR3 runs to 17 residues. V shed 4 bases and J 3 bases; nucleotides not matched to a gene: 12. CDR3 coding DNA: TGTGCCAGCAGTTACAACAGGGGGCGCGCAGGGCACTATGGCTACACCTTC. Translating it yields CASSYNRGRAGHYGYTF.

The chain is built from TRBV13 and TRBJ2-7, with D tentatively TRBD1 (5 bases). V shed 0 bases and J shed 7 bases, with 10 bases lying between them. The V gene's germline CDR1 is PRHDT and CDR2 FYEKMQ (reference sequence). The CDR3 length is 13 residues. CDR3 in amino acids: CASSLGSAGEQYF. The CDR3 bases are TGTGCCAGCAGCTTAGGTTCGGCAGGGGAGCAGTACTTC.

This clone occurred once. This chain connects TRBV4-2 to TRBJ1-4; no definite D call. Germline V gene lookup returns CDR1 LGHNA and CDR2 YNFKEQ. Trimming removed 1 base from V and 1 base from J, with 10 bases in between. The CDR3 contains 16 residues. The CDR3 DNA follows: TGTGCCAGCAGCCAAGTGACTGGGGAAACTAATGAAAAACTGTTTTTT. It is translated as CASSQVTGETNEKLFF.

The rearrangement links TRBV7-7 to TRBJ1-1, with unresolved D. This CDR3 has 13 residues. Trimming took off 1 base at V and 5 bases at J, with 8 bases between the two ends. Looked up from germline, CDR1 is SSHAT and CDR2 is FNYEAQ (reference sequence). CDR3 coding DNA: TGTGCCAGCAGCTTAGGGGTTTGGACTGAAGCTTTCTTT. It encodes CASSLGVWTEAFF.

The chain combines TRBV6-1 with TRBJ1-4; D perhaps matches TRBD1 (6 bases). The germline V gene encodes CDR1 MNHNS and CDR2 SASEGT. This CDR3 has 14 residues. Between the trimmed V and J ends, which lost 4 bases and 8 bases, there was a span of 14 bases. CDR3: CASSGGGGEEKLFF. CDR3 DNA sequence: TGTGCCAGCAGTGGGGGAGGGGGAGAGGAAAAACTGTTTTTT.

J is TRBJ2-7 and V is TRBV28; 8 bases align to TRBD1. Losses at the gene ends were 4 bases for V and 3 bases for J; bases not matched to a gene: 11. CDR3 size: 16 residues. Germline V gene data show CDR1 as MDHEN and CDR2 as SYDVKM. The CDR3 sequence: CASSSVWQGAVYEQYF. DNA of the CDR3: TGTGCCAGCAGTTCGGTCTGGCAGGGGGCCGTCTACGAGCAGTACTTC. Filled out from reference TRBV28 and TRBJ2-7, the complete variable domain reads DVKVTQSSRYLVKRTGEKVFLECVQDMDHENMFWYRQDPGLGLRLIYFSYDVKMKEKGDIPEGYSVSREKKERFSLILESASTNQTSMYLCASSSVWQGAVYEQYFGPGTRLTVT.

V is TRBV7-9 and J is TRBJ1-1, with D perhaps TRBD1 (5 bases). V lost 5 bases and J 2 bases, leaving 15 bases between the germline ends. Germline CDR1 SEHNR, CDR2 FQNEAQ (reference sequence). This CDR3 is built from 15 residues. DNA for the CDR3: TGTGCCAGCAGCCCCCGCGAGGGGCATAACACTGAAGCTTTCTTT. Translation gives CASSPREGHNTEAFF.

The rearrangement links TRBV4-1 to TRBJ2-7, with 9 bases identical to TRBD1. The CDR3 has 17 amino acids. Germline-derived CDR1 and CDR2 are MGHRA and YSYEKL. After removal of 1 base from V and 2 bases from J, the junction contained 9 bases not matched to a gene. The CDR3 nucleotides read TGCGCCAGCAGCCAAGGTCAGACTTGGGACAGGGCCTACGAGCAGTACTTC. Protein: CASSQGQTWDRAYEQYF.

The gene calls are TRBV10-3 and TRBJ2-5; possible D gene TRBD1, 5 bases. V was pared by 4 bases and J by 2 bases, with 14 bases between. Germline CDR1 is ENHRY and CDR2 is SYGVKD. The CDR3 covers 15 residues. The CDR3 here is CAISVNGAGQETQYF. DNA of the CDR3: TGTGCCATCAGTGTAAATGGGGCAGGACAAGAGACCCAGTACTTC.